This T cell receptor (beta chain) originates from a study of vaccination and CD4 T cells after COVID-19. Study at large: Participants were vaccinated with two doses, given as either BNT162b2 or mRNA-1273 vaccine. In the control cultures, a CEFX pool, an HIV-1 Nef pool, or no peptide was supplied.

The CDR3 consists of 15 residues. Germline V gives CDR1 SNHLY, CDR2 FYNNEI. V gave up 6 bases and J gave up 4 bases; unmatched junction bases: 11. This clonotype was seen a few times. Its specificity is not known. Treatment noted: approximately 9-day PBMC culture with coronavirus spike peptide pools or control peptides (ViraFEST assay). The Oncomine TCR Beta short-read assay sequenced DNA from cultured CD4+ T cells. Each CDR3 protein is one row after TCRdb ran MiXCR on the PCR reads. Of under 20,000 distinct CDR3 sequences detected, about 40% appear once; the ten largest clones hold more than 20%. This receptor was taken from a human donor with COVID-19. The chain links TRBV2 to TRBJ1-1, with 7 positions matching TRBD1. Input material: cultured CD4+ T cells from blood. CDR3 DNA sequence: TGTGCCAGCAGGGACTCCAGGGGGGCTACCACTGAAGCTTTCTTT. Translating gives CASRDSRGATTEAFF.